This T cell receptor (beta chain) was observed in a study of cytomegalovirus exposure and HLA in healthy donors. Whole-study results and caveats: The investigators catalogued 164 TCR beta chains as cytomegalovirus-associated. Immune exposure information comprised only CMV serostatus. Later analysis identified several of the most significant clusters that appeared linked to common viral pathogens.

Comment on this clone: Antigen unknown.

The primer mix had 60 Vbeta and 13 Jbeta primers. Sequencing was performed with immunoSEQ multiplex PCR; in TCRdb, only in-frame clones are kept and a portion is missing. The sample carries more than 90,000 clones, roughly 66% recorded once. The sequenced material came from PBMCs. The sequence came from a woman aged 25-40 years in good health and CMV-seronegative.

CDR3 loop: CASSQEQGYNREQFF. The CDR3 DNA reads TGCGCCAGCAGCCAGGAGCAGGGGTACAACCGTGAGCAGTTCTTC. This chain joins TRBV4-3 and TRBJ2-1; D may be TRBD1 (6 bases). Looked up from germline, CDR1 is LGHNA and CDR2 is YSLEER. CDR3 length equals 15 residues. The V end lost 3 bases, the J end lost 9 bases, and 18 bases lay between the germline ends.